Listed here are 11 T cell receptor beta chains from one sample, sequenced in a study of T cell responses to AZD1222 COVID-19 vaccine. Using immunoSEQ multiplex PCR, the repertoire was profiled, and TCRdb retains in-frame clones only, with some absent. The sample includes roughly 150,000 clones, over 80% seen only once; the top ten take approximately 6.5%. Here the sequenced sample was peripheral blood, taken 28 days after the second AZD1222 dose. All receptors derive from an adult who received the AZD1222 COVID-19 vaccine.

The CDR3 region has the DNA TGTGCGAGCGGGGGACAGGTGGGAAACTATGGCTACACCTTC. Protein sequence: CASGGQVGNYGYTF. V is TRBV10-3 and J is TRBJ1-2, with 8 nucleotides matching TRBD1. Germline V gives CDR1 ENHRY, CDR2 SYGVKD. This CDR3 region has 14 residues.

V and J are TRBV5-1 and TRBJ2-2, with 10 bases aligning to TRBD1. From germline, CDR1 is SGHRS and CDR2 YFSETQ. This CDR3 contains 16 residues. V was clipped by 4 bases and J by 7 bases; unmatched bases: 10. The CDR3 loop is CASSPGQGIAGGELFF. In DNA form, the CDR3 reads TGCGCCAGCAGCCCGGGACAGGGGATAGCAGGCGGGGAGCTGTTTTTT. The entire variable domain, with the rest obtained from reference TRBV5-1 and TRBJ2-2, is as follows: KAGVTQTPRYLIKTRGQQVTLSCSPISGHRSVSWYQQTPGQGLQFLFEYFSETQRNKGNFPGRFSGRQFSNSRSEMNVSTLELGDSALYLCASSPGQGIAGGELFFGEGSRLTVL.

This clone was detected once. The V gene is TRBV6-5, the J gene TRBJ1-6; D is unresolved. CDR3 size: 13 residues. V shed 2 bases and J shed 8 bases, with 7 bases lying between them. Germline CDR1 MNHEY, CDR2 SVGAGI. In DNA, the CDR3 is TGTGCCAGCAGTTACCGGGAGGATTCACCCCTCCACTTT. Translation gives CASSYREDSPLHF.

This rearrangement joins TRBV10-3 to TRBJ2-7; 10 bases line up with TRBD1. The CDR3 covers 15 residues. The germline V gene has CDR1 ENHRY and CDR2 SYGVKD. The J segment lost 2 bases and the V segment lost 7 bases, leaving 8 bases of the junction unmatched. The CDR3 DNA reads TGTGCCATCACCTCCGGGACAGGGGCCACCTACGAGCAGTACTTC. Amino acids: CAITSGTGATYEQYF.

The rearrangement joins TRBV29-1 to TRBJ1-4; D call uncertain. Germline CDR1 is SQVTM and CDR2 is ANQGSEA. Trimming left V 0 bases short and J 0 bases short, with 2 bases between. The CDR3 is 13 residues long. CDR3 in DNA: TGCAGCGTTGAAGAGGCAACTAATGAAAAACTGTTTTTT. Translated, it gives CSVEEATNEKLFF.

The chain carries TRBV5-3 and TRBJ2-4; 8 bases agree with TRBD2. TRBV5-3 is annotated as an ORF whose role is uncertain. V was pared by 0 bases and J by 9 bases, with 17 bases of the junction left unmatched. The CDR3 is made up of 18 amino acids. The CDR3 loop is CARSLGTGGGIPWGIQYF. In DNA form, the CDR3 reads TGTGCCAGAAGCTTGGGAACGGGCGGGGGGATCCCCTGGGGCATTCAGTACTTC.

Regarding this clone: This sample includes further DNA sequences coding for the same CDR3. This chain joins TRBV9 and TRBJ2-3; D gene ambiguous. V lost 0 bases and J 0 bases, leaving 2 bases between the germline ends. This CDR3 spans 13 amino acids. Germline V gene sequence: CDR1 SGDLS, CDR2 YYNGEE. The CDR3 protein is CASSVVSTDTQYF. As DNA, the CDR3 is TGTGCCAGCAGCGTAGTGAGCACAGATACGCAGTATTTT.

This sequence joins TRBV4-1 and TRBJ2-7; D gene unclear. Germline-derived CDR1 and CDR2 are MGHRA and YSYEKL. CDR3 length: 15 amino acids. V was trimmed by 1 base and J by 3 bases, leaving 13 bases between them. CDR3 coding DNA: TGCGCCAGCAGCCAAGTTTACCGAAGGGACTACGAGCAGTACTTC. It codes for CASSQVYRRDYEQYF.

This clone was detected once. The rearrangement links TRBV4-1 to TRBJ1-1; a weak D match, TRBD1 (5 bases). Germline V lookup: CDR1 MGHRA, CDR2 YSYEKL. This CDR3 has 16 amino acids. The germline V and J ends were trimmed by 1 base and 7 bases, with 19 bases remaining between them. The CDR3 loop reads CASSQVSAGEGYEAFF. The CDR3 coding sequence is TGCGCCAGCAGCCAAGTTTCGGCTGGGGAGGGGTATGAAGCTTTCTTT.

The chain has TRBV6-5 and TRBJ2-2, with 10 bases aligning to TRBD1. The germline gives CDR1 MNHEY, CDR2 SVGAGI. The CDR3 totals 14 residues. V lost 10 bases to trimming and J lost 6 bases; unmatched junction nucleotides: 8. Written as DNA, the CDR3 is TGTGCCACCGCCGGGACAGGGGAATCCGGGGAGCTGTTTTTT. Encoded protein: CATAGTGESGELFF.

The chain uses TRBV7-9 and TRBJ2-1; 12 bases agree with TRBD2. CDR1 and CDR2 from the germline V gene are SEHNR and FQNEAQ (reference sequence). This CDR3 spans 15 amino acids. V lost 3 bases, J lost 8 bases, and 5 bases stayed unmatched. CDR3 in DNA: TGTGCCAGCAGCTTTGGACTAGCGGGGTGGGATGAGCAGTTCTTC. Translation: CASSFGLAGWDEQFF.